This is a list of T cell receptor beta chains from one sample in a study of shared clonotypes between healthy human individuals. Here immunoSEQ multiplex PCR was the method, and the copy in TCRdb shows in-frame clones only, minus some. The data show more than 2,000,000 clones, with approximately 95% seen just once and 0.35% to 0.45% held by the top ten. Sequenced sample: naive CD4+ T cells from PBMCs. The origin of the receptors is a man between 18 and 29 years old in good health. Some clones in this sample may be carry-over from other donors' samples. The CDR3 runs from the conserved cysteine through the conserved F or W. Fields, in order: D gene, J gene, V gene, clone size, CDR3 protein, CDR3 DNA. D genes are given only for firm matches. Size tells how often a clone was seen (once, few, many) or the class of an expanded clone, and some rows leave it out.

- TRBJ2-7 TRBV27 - CASSKRSGIYEQYF TGTGCCAGCAGCAAGCGGTCGGGGATCTACGAGCAGTACTTC
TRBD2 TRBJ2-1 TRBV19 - CASNRGRDYEQFF TGTGCCAGTAACCGCGGGAGGGACTATGAGCAGTTCTTC
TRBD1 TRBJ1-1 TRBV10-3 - CAISESGQGGTEAFF TGTGCCATCAGTGAGTCCGGACAGGGGGGGACTGAAGCTTTCTTT
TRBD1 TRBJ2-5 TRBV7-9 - CASSGTGKSQETQYF TGTGCCAGCAGCGGGACAGGGAAAAGTCAAGAGACCCAGTACTTC
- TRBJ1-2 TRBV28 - CASSVGSANYGYTF TGTGCCAGCAGTGTCGGATCGGCTAACTATGGCTACACCTTC
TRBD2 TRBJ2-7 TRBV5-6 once CASRRLAGDPYEQYF TGTGCCAGCAGGCGACTAGCGGGAGACCCCTACGAGCAGTACTTC
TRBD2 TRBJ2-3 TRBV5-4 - CASRQTSGKVDTQYF TGTGCCAGCAGACAGACTAGCGGGAAGGTAGATACGCAGTATTTT
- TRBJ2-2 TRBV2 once CASTPRGTHTGELFF TGTGCCAGCACCCCAAGGGGCACCCACACCGGGGAGCTGTTTTTT
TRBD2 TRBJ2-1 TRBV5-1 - CASSFSGTAYNEQFF TGCGCCAGCAGCTTCAGCGGGACCGCTTACAATGAGCAGTTCTTC
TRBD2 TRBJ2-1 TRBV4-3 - CASSQDRREGRGQFF TGCGCCAGCAGCCAAGATCGGCGGGAGGGTCGGGGGCAGTTCTTC
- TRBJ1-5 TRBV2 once CASSEGGKQPQHF TGTGCCAGCAGTGAAGGCGGAAAACAGCCCCAGCATTTT
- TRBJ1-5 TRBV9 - CASSVEGYFDQPQHF TGTGCCAGCAGCGTTGAGGGCTACTTTGATCAGCCCCAGCATTTT
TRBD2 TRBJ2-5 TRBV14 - CASSLGLAETQYF TGTGCCAGCAGCCTCGGACTAGCTGAGACCCAGTACTTC
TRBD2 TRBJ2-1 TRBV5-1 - CASSQTSGRVDEQFF TGCGCCAGCAGCCAGACTAGCGGGAGGGTCGATGAGCAGTTCTTC
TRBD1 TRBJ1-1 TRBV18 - CASAGTGGVTEAFF TGTGCCAGCGCCGGGACAGGGGGTGTCACTGAAGCTTTCTTT
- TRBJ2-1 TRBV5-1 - CASSLRDVDEQFF TGCGCCAGCAGCCTCCGGGACGTCGATGAGCAGTTCTTC
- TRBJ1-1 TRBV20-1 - CSARDLGEAFF TGCAGTGCTAGAGATTTGGGTGAAGCTTTCTTT